This T cell receptor beta chain originates from a study of CD8 T cells in Susac syndrome. Whole-study results and caveats: The study conceded that its TCR sequencing and HLA analysis involved relatively few individuals.

CDR3 size: 13 residues. V lost 1 base and J lost 4, with 8 bases in between. The RNA input was about 0.45 to 1 ug, and it was reverse transcribed with random hexamers. TCRdb re-called the immunoSEQ multiplex PCR reads through MiXCR, storing one row per CDR3 protein. The sample lists tens of thousands of distinct CDR3 sequences, roughly 93% occurring once. Remarks on this clonotype: Antigen specificity is unknown.

The source of this sequence is a human donor with Susac syndrome. Specimen: CD4+ T cells from PBMCs. The rearrangement uses TRBV12-3 or TRBV12-4 and TRBJ2-7; a weak D match, TRBD2 (5 bases). The CDR3, as DNA: TGTGCCAGCAGTTTAGGCGGACTTTACGAGCAGTACTTC. Translating it yields CASSLGGLYEQYF.